What follows are 16 T cell receptor beta chains derived from one specimen sequenced in a study of blood T cell repertoires in COVID-19. Assay used: immunoSEQ multiplex PCR; TCRdb lists only in-frame clones, some missing. The table has roughly 86,000 clones, 86% seen once. Sample: peripheral blood. These receptors were obtained from a man over 45 with active or convalescent COVID-19.

The chain combines TRBV18 with TRBJ1-1; D not resolved. V lost 2 bases to trimming and J lost 4 bases, with 11 bases between them. This CDR3 is 14 amino acids long. Germline assignment: CDR1 KGHSH and CDR2 LQKENI. The CDR3 protein is CASSPGQDGTEAFF. CDR3 bases: TGTGCCAGCTCACCAGGGCAGGATGGCACTGAAGCTTTCTTT.

V usage is TRBV4-1 and J usage is TRBJ1-5; D remains ambiguous. Germline assignment: CDR1 MGHRA and CDR2 YSYEKL. V dropped 0 bases and J dropped 11 bases, with 17 bases sitting between them. The CDR3 is 15 residues long. The chain's CDR3 is CASSQDPYRQSAQHF. CDR3 nucleotides: TGCGCCAGCAGCCAAGATCCCTACAGACAATCAGCCCAGCATTTT.

V usage is TRBV9 and J usage is TRBJ2-2; tentatively, D is TRBD2 (7 bases). The germline gives CDR1 SGDLS, CDR2 YYNGEE. V lost 4 bases to trimming and J lost 5 bases, with 21 bases between them. The CDR3 length is 17 residues. The CDR3: CASSPGGGALRTGELFF. DNA of the CDR3: TGTGCCAGCAGCCCCGGTGGGGGGGCCCTTCGGACCGGGGAGCTGTTTTTT.

This clone has just one count. The rearrangement uses TRBV7-2 and TRBJ2-1; D might be TRBD1 (6 bases). CDR3 size: 15 residues. V was pared by 5 bases and J by 8 bases, with 19 bases between. Germline V gene data show CDR1 as SGHTA and CDR2 as FQGNSA. The CDR3 region is CASSARGSWGHEQFF. CDR3 bases: TGTGCCAGCAGCGCTAGGGGGAGTTGGGGCCATGAGCAGTTCTTC.

The V call is TRBV4-1, the J call TRBJ2-3; D gene ambiguous. The germline gives CDR1 MGHRA, CDR2 YSYEKL. This CDR3 has 13 residues. The V gene lost 0 bases and the J gene lost 12 bases, with 13 bases spanning the gap. The CDR3 DNA follows: TGCGCCAGCAGCCAAGAGCCCAGATATCAACAGTATTTT. Protein: CASSQEPRYQQYF.

The chain joins TRBV28 to TRBJ2-7, with D possibly being TRBD1 (5 bases). The V and J ends lost 3 bases and 0 bases respectively, with 9 bases between them. From germline, CDR1 is MDHEN and CDR2 SYDVKM. The CDR3 is 14 residues long. The CDR3 loop reads CASSLDITSYEQYV. The CDR3 nucleotides read TGTGCCAGCAGTTTGGACATAACCTCCTACGAGCAGTACGTC.

Concerning this clone: Other DNA sequences of this sample code for an identical CDR3. V is TRBV27 and J is TRBJ2-2, with 7 bases fitting TRBD1. This CDR3 spans 15 amino acids. V shed 2 bases and J 2 bases; nucleotides not matched to a gene: 2. From germline, CDR1 is MNHEY and CDR2 SMNVEV (reference sequence). CDR3 bases: TGTGCCAGCAGTTTAGGGACAGTTAACACCGGGGAGCTGTTTTTT. Residues: CASSLGTVNTGELFF.

The J gene is TRBJ1-2, the V gene TRBV9; D remains ambiguous. Germline V lookup: CDR1 SGDLS, CDR2 YYNGEE. Between the trimmed V and J ends, which lost 0 bases and 2 bases, there was a span of 11 bases. There are 15 residues in the CDR3. Here the CDR3 DNA reads TGTGCCAGCAGCGTAGAACCGACTGGGAACTATGGCTACACCTTC. As protein: CASSVEPTGNYGYTF.

The chain employs TRBV14 and TRBJ2-1, with TRBD2 as a possible D gene (6 bases). The CDR3 has 16 amino acids. CDR1 and CDR2 (germline): SGHDN, FVKESK. V was clipped by 3 bases and J by 2 bases, with 14 bases between them. As DNA, the CDR3 is TGTGCCAGCAGCCATTTAGGGGCTAGCGCCTACAATGAGCAGTTCTTC. Its protein product is CASSHLGASAYNEQFF.

J is TRBJ1-2 and V is TRBV29-1; unclear D gene. The germline CDR1 and CDR2 sequences are SQVTM and ANQGSEA. CDR3 size: 12 residues. Trimming stripped 3 bases from V and 2 bases from J, with 7 bases between. CDR3 region: CSVETGNYGYTF. In nucleotides, the CDR3 is TGCAGCGTTGAGACGGGAAACTATGGCTACACCTTC.

The V and J genes are TRBV28 and TRBJ2-1; D is possibly TRBD2 (5 bases). V was clipped by 5 bases and J by 4 bases, with 15 bases between them. The CDR3 sequence is 15 residues long. CDR1 is MDHEN, CDR2 SYDVKM, per germline. The CDR3 reads CASSPPTGRYNEQFF. In nucleotides, the CDR3 is TGTGCCAGCAGTCCACCCACGGGGAGATACAATGAGCAGTTCTTC.

This clone was found once. The rearrangement uses TRBV11-2 and TRBJ2-7; D is uncertain. The germline CDR1 and CDR2 sequences are SGHAT and FQNNGV. The CDR3 sequence is 12 residues long. The ends were cut back, 5 bases at V and 4 bases at J, with 9 bases in the middle. The CDR3 region is CASSPQLYEQYF. The DNA of the CDR3 is TGTGCCAGCAGCCCTCAACTGTACGAGCAGTACTTC.

The genes are TRBV6-5 and TRBJ1-2; 9 nucleotides align to TRBD1. The CDR3 spans 14 residues. From germline, CDR1 is MNHEY and CDR2 SVGAGI. With 3 bases clipped from V and 8 bases from J, the junction kept 7 bases outside the gene matches. The chain's CDR3 is CASSYSQGAWGYTF. CDR3 sequence (DNA): TGTGCCAGCAGTTATTCACAGGGGGCTTGGGGCTACACCTTC.

This rearrangement joins TRBV18 to TRBJ2-3; TRBD1 is a possible D gene (6 bases). Germline loops: CDR1 KGHSH, CDR2 LQKENI. Deletions cut 3 bases from V and 3 bases from J, with 10 bases between. The CDR3 consists of 14 residues. The CDR3 DNA follows: TGTGCCAGCTCACCGAGTCAGGGGACAGATACGCAGTATTTT. Its protein product is CASSPSQGTDTQYF.

V and J are TRBV5-4 and TRBJ2-5; tentative D call: TRBD1 (5 bases). Germline V lookup: CDR1 SGHNT, CDR2 YYREEE (reference sequence). Deletions cut 3 bases from V and 1 base from J, with 10 bases between. The CDR3 is made up of 14 amino acids. Here the CDR3 DNA reads TGTGCCAGCAGCTCGTGGACAAGCCAAGAGACCCAGTACTTC. Translating it yields CASSSWTSQETQYF. The full variable domain, rest sourced from reference TRBV5-4 and TRBJ2-5, is ETGVTQSPTHLIKTRGQQVTLRCSSQSGHNTVSWYQQALGQGPQFIFQYYREEENGRGNFPPRFSGLQFPNYSSELNVNALELDDSALYLCASSSWTSQETQYFGPGTRLLVL.

The V gene is TRBV11-2, the J gene TRBJ2-2; 8 bases are a match to TRBD1. V gave up 7 bases and J gave up 1 base; unmatched junction bases: 8. The CDR3 extends over 16 amino acids. CDR1 and CDR2 from the germline V gene are SGHAT and FQNNGV. CDR3 loop: CASTKSGTGNTGELFF. The CDR3 nucleotides are TGTGCCAGCACCAAGTCCGGGACAGGGAACACCGGGGAGCTGTTTTTT.